This T cell receptor (beta chain) was observed in a study of blood T cell repertoires in COVID-19. In the study overall: There were acute and convalescent COVID-19 samples, and they came from the United States, Italy and Spain. PBMCs, B-cell-depleted T cells, or T cells were the source of the cDNA or gDNA that made up the material.

Enrolment of Seattle patients took place during active infection, and they were followed longitudinally. In the original analysis: It was from reference gene primer amplification that nucleated cell counts were estimated. Sequencing used immunoSEQ multiplex PCR; TCRdb keeps in-frame clones, though not all of them. V and J calls and clone size follow that table, whereas D and trimming were derived from the DNA. Of approximately 290,000 clones listed, 80% to 85% are singletons. The TCR sequence derives from a person between 65 and 80 years old with COVID-19, enrolled during active disease. The sample comprised peripheral blood.

CDR3 in amino acids: CASSGNQGGRETQYF. The CDR3, as DNA: TGTGCCAGCAGCGGAAACCAGGGGGGTAGAGAGACCCAGTACTTC. This chain uses TRBV11-1 with TRBJ2-5, with D tentatively TRBD1 (7 bases). V shed 5 bases and J shed 4 bases, with 17 bases lying between them. Germline loops: CDR1 SGHAT, CDR2 FQDESV (reference sequence). The CDR3 consists of 15 residues.